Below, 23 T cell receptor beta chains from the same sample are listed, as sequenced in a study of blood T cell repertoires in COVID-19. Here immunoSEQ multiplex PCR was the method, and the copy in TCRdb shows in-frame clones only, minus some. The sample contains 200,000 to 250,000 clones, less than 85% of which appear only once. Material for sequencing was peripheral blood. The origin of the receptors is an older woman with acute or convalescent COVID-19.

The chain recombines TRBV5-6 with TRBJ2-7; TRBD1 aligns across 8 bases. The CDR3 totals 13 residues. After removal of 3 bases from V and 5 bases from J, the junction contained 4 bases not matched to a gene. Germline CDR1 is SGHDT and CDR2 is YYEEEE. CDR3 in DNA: TGTGCCAGCAGCTCGGACAGGGACCACGAGCAGTACTTC. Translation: CASSSDRDHEQYF.

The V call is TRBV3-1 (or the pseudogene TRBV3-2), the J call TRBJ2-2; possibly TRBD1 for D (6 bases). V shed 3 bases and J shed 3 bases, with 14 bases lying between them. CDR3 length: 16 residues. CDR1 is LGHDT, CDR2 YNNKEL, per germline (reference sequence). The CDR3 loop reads CASSHPAGADTGELFF. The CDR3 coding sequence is TGTGCCAGCAGCCACCCCGCAGGGGCGGACACCGGGGAGCTGTTTTTT.

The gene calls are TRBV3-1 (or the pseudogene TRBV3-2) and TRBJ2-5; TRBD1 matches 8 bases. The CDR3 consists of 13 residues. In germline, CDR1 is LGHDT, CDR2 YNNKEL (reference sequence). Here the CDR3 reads CAIGQGYQETQYF. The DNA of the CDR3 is TGTGCGATCGGACAGGGCTACCAAGAGACCCAGTACTTC.

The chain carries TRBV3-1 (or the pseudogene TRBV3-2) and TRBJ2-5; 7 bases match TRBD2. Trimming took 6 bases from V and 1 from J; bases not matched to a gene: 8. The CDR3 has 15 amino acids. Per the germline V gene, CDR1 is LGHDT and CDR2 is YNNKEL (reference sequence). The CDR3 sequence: CASSLQAGPQETQYF. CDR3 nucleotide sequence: TGTGCCAGCAGTCTCCAAGCGGGGCCCCAAGAGACCCAGTACTTC.

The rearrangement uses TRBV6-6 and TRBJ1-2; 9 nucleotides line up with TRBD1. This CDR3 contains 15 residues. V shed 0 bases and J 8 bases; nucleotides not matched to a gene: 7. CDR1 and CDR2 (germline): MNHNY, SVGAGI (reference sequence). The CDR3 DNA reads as TGTGCCAGCAGTTACTCGAAAGGGACAGGGTTCGGCTACACCTTC. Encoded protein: CASSYSKGTGFGYTF.

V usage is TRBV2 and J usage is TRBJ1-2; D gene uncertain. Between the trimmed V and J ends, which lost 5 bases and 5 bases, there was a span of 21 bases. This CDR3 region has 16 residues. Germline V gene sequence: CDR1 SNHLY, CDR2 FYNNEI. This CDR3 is CASSPLGDIPSYGYTF. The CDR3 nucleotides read TGTGCCAGCAGTCCTCTGGGCGATATCCCCTCTTATGGCTACACCTTC. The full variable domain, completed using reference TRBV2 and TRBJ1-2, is EPEVTQTPSHQVTQMGQEVILRCVPISNHLYFYWYRQILGQKVEFLVSFYNNEISEKSEIFDDQFSVERPDGSNFTLKIRSTKLEDSAMYFCASSPLGDIPSYGYTFGSGTRLTVV.

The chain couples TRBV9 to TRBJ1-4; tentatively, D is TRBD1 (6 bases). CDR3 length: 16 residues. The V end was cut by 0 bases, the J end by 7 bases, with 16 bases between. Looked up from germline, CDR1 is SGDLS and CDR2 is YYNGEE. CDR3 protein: CASSVGTGTSGEKLFF. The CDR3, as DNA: TGTGCCAGCAGCGTAGGGACCGGGACATCGGGTGAAAAACTGTTTTTT.

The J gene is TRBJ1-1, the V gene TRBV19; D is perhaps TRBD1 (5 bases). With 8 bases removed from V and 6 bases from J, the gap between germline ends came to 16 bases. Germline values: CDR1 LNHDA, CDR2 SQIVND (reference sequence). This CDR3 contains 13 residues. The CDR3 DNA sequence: TGTGCCAGTTCAAAAGGGGCGAGAGCTGAAGCTTTCTTT. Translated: CASSKGARAEAFF.

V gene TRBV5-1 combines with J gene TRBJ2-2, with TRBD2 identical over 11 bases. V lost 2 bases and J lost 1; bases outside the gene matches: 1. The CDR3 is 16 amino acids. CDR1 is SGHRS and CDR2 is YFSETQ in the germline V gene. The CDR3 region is CASSLLAGVNTGELFF. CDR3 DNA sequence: TGCGCCAGCAGCTTACTAGCGGGGGTGAACACCGGGGAGCTGTTTTTT.

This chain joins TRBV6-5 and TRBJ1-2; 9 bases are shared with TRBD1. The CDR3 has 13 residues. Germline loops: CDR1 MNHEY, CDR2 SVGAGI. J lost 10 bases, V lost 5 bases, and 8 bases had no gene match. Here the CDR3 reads CASSTDRGIAYTF. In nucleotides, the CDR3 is TGTGCCAGCAGTACCGACAGGGGGATAGCCTACACCTTC.

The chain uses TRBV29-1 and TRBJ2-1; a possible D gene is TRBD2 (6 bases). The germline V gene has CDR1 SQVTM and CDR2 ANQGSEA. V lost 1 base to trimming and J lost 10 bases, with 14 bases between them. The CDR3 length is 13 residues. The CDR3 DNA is TGCAGCGTTGAAGCCCATGTCGGGGGAGAGCAGTTCTTC. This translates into CSVEAHVGGEQFF.

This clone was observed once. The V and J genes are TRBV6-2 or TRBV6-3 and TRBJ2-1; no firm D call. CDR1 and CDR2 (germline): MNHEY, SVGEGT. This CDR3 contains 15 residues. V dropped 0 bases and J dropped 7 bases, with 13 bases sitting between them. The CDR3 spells CASSYSISRLNEQFF. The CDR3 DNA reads TGTGCCAGCAGTTACTCGATCTCCCGGTTAAATGAGCAGTTCTTC.

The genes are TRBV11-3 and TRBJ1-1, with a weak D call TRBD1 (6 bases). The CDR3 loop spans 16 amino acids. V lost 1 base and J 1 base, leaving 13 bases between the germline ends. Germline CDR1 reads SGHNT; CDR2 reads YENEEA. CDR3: CASSLGGGHQNTEAFF. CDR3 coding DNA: TGTGCCAGCAGCTTAGGAGGGGGACATCAGAACACTGAAGCTTTCTTT.

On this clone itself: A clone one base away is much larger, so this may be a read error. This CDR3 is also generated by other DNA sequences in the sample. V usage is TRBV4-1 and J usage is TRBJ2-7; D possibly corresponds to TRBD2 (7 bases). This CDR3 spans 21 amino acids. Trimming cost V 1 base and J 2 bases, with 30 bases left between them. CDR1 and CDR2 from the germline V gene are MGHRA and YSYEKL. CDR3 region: CASSQGPPATRLAGATYEQYF. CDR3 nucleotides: TGCGCCAGCAGCCAAGGCCCCCCCGCAACGAGACTAGCAGGGGCCACCTACGAGCAGTACTTC.

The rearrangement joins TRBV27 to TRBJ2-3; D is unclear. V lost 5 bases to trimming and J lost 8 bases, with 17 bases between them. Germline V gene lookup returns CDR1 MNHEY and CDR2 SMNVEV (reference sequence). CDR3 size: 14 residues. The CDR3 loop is CASSTAPFTGTQYF. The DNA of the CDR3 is TGTGCCAGCAGTACGGCTCCATTCACGGGTACGCAGTATTTT.

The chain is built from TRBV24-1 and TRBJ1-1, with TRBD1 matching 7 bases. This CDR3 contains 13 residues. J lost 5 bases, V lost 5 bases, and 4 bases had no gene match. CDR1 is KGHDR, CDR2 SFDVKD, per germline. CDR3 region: CATSVQGGTEAFF. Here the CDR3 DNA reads TGTGCCACCAGTGTCCAGGGGGGAACTGAAGCTTTCTTT.

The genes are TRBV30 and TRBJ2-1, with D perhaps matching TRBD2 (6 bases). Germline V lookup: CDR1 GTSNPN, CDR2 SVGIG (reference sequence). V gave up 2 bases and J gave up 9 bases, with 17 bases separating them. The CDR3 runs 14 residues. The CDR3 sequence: CAWSFLAGNGEQFF. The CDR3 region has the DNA TGTGCCTGGAGTTTCCTCGCGGGGAATGGTGAGCAGTTCTTC.

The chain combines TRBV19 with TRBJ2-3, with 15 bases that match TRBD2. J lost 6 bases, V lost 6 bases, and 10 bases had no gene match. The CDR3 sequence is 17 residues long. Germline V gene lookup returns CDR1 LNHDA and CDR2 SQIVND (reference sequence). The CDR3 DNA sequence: TGTGCCAGTAGCGCAGCCGGGACTAGCGGGGGGAGGGATACGCAGTATTTT. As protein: CASSAAGTSGGRDTQYF. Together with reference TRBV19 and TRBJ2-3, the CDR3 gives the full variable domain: DGGITQSPKYLFRKEGQNVTLSCEQNLNHDAMYWYRQDPGQGLRLIYYSQIVNDFQKGDIAEGYSVSREKKESFPLTVTSAQKNPTAFYLCASSAAGTSGGRDTQYFGPGTRLTVL.

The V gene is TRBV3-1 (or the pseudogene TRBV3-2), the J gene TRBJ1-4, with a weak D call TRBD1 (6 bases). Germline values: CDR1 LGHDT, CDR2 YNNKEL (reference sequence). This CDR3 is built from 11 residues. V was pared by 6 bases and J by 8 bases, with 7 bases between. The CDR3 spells CASRRGEKLFF. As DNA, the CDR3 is TGTGCCAGCAGGAGGGGGGAAAAACTGTTTTTT.

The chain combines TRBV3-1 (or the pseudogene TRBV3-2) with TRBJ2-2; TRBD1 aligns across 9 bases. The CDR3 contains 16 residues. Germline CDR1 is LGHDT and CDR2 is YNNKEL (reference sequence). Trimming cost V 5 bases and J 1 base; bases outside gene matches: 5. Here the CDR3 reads CASSATGGGNTGELFF. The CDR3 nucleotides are TGTGCCAGCAGCGCAACAGGGGGCGGGAACACCGGGGAGCTGTTTTTT.

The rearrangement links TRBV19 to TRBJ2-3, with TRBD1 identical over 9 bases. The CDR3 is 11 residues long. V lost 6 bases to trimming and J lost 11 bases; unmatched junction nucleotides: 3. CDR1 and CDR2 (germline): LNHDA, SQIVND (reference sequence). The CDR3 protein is CASSKGQGQYF. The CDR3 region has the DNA TGTGCCAGTAGCAAGGGACAGGGGCAGTATTTT.

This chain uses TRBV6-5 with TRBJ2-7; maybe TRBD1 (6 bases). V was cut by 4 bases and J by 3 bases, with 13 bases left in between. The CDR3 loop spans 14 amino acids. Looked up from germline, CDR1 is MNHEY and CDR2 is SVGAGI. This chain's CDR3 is CASSSTGTSYEQYF. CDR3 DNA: TGTGCCAGCAGTTCCACCGGGACAAGCTACGAGCAGTACTTC.

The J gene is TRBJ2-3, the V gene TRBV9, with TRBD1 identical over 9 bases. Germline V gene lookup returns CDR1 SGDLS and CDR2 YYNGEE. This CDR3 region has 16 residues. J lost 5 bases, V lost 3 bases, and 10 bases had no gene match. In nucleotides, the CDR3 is TGTGCCAGCAGCGCACAGGGGGCCCTCAGTGGAGATACGCAGTATTTT. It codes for CASSAQGALSGDTQYF.